This entry concerns a single T cell receptor (beta chain). Its antigen remains unknown. From germline, CDR1 is LNHNV and CDR2 YYDKDF (reference sequence). After removal of 0 bases from V and 8 bases from J, the junction contained 2 bases not matched to a gene. The CDR3 consists of 14 residues. The data are from a study of OX40 agonist ivuxolimab in advanced cancers. Study observations and caveats: More expanded clones were seen, on average, in CD8+ T cells than in CD4+.

The data were produced by immunoSEQ multiplex PCR, yet TCRdb's version contains in-frame clones alone and is incomplete. This sample has 20,000 to 25,000 clones, with around 84% found just once. This clonotype was sampled from an adult with an advanced solid tumor such as melanoma, head and neck, liver or kidney cancer. The rearrangement joins TRBV15 to TRBJ2-2; 8 nucleotides line up with TRBD1. The material sequenced was CD4+ or CD8+ T cells sorted from blood, taken in a trial of the OX40 agonist ivuxolimab. The CDR3 is CATSRDRGLGELFF. Here the CDR3 DNA reads TGTGCCACCAGCAGAGACAGGGGGCTAGGGGAGCTGTTTTTT.